Below are 4 T cell receptor beta chains sequenced from a single sample in a study of control samples from healthy donors and cancer patients. The data were produced by immunoSEQ multiplex PCR, yet TCRdb's version contains in-frame clones alone and is incomplete. The sample carries under 200,000 clones, around 91% recorded once. The sample taken for sequencing was blood. The source is a woman aged 25-40 years in good health.

The rearrangement links TRBV25-1 to TRBJ2-5; possibly TRBD1 or TRBD2 for D (7 bases each). Per germline, CDR1 MGHDK and CDR2 SYGVNS. CDR3 length equals 14 residues. V gave up 6 bases and J gave up 5 bases, with 16 bases separating them. CDR3 protein: CASREGRGGETQYF. The DNA for the CDR3 is TGTGCCAGCAGAGAAGGCAGGGGGGGGGAGACCCAGTACTTC. Combining the CDR3 with reference TRBV25-1 and TRBJ2-5 gives the whole variable domain EADIYQTPRYLVIGTGKKITLECSQTMGHDKMYWYQQDPGMELHLIHYSYGVNSTEKGDLSSESTVSRIRTEHFPLTLESARPSHTSQYLCASREGRGGETQYFGPGTRLLVL.

The rearrangement joins TRBV29-1 to TRBJ1-2; D may be TRBD1 (6 bases). Looked up from germline, CDR1 is SQVTM and CDR2 is ANQGSEA. This CDR3 has 14 residues. V lost 4 bases and J 1 base, leaving 13 bases between the germline ends. CDR3 bases: TGCAGCGTTGCAGGCAGGGGACTTAACTATGGCTACACCTTC. Its translation: CSVAGRGLNYGYTF. The full variable domain, in which reference TRBV29-1 and TRBJ1-2 provide the parts outside the CDR3, is SAVISQKPSRDICQRGTSLTIQCQVDSQVTMMFWYRQQPGQSLTLIATANQGSEATYESGFVIDKFPISRPNLTFSTLTVSNMSPEDSSIYLCSVAGRGLNYGYTFGSGTRLTVV.

V is TRBV6-4 and J is TRBJ2-1, with D possibly being TRBD2 (6 bases). V dropped 5 bases and J dropped 4 bases, with 15 bases sitting between them. The germline V gene encodes CDR1 MRHNA and CDR2 SNTAGT. The CDR3 totals 15 residues. The CDR3: CASSLGGGGYNEQFF. In DNA form, the CDR3 reads TGTGCCAGCAGTCTCGGGGGAGGCGGATACAATGAGCAGTTCTTC.

The rearrangement links TRBV5-4 to TRBJ2-1; 11 positions agree with TRBD2. V dropped 4 bases and J dropped 8; count of bases not matched to a gene: 2. Germline V gives CDR1 SGHNT, CDR2 YYREEE (reference sequence). The CDR3 has 13 amino acids. The CDR3 DNA follows: TGTGCCAGCAGCCCGGGACTAGCGGATGAGCAGTTCTTC. Its translation is CASSPGLADEQFF. Looking up the rest from reference TRBV5-4 and TRBJ2-1 gives the full variable domain: ETGVTQSPTHLIKTRGQQVTLRCSSQSGHNTVSWYQQALGQGPQFIFQYYREEENGRGNFPPRFSGLQFPNYSSELNVNALELDDSALYLCASSPGLADEQFFGPGTRLTVL.